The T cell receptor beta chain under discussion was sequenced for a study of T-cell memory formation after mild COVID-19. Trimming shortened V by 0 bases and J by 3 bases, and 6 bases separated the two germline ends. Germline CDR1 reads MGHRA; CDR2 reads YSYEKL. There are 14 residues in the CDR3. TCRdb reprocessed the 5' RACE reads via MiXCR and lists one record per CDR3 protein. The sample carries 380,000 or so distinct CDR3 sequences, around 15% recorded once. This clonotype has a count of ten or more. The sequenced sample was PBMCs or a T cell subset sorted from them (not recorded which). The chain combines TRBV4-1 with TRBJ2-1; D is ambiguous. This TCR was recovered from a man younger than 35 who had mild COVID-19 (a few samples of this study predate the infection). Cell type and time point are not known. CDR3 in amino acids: CASSQEGLYNEQFF. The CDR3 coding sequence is TGCGCCAGCAGCCAAGAAGGCCTCTACAATGAGCAGTTCTTC.